This entry is about one T cell receptor (beta chain). This sample was included in a study of blood T cell repertoires in COVID-19. The germline V and J ends were trimmed by 6 bases and 3 bases, with 14 bases remaining between them. The CDR3 has 14 residues. Germline V lookup: CDR1 LGHDT, CDR2 YNNKEL (reference sequence). In the authors' methods: It was from reference gene primer amplification that nucleated cell counts were estimated. TCRdb keeps only in-frame clones here, not all; method: immunoSEQ multiplex PCR. For V, J and clone size, that table is used; D and trimming come from the DNA. The table lists around 150,000 clones, about 90% of them singletons, with about 4.8% in the top ten.

This receptor was taken from a man between 25 and 39 years old with COVID-19, enrolled during active disease. Sequenced: peripheral blood. The V call is TRBV3-1 (or the pseudogene TRBV3-2), the J call TRBJ1-1, with D tentatively TRBD1 (5 bases). The CDR3: CASSARGGDTEAFF. The CDR3 nucleotides read TGTGCCAGCAGTGCCCGCGGAGGGGACACTGAAGCTTTCTTT.